These 27 T cell receptor beta chains share one sample of origin, sequenced in a study of shared clonotypes between healthy human individuals (dated by TCRdb to about 2020). Libraries were prepared through the immunoSEQ multiplex PCR assay. TCRdb obtained this table from immuneACCESS and retained in-frame rearrangements with V and J assigned. These tables miss some clones; where compared with another copy, unresolved V genes account for less than half of the shortfall, and the remainder is unexplained. In this sample the table shows more than 400,000 clones, about 96% of which occur a single time. In total, the top ten clones hold about 0.057% of the sample. Sequencing was carried out using naive CD4+ T cells sorted from blood. Explained via the paper, the cell subset or site label denotes: CD45RA+ positively selected. The receptor source for this set is a woman in her 30s in good health.

The chain recombines TRBV11-2 with TRBJ1-5; D is uncertain. Trimming removed 6 bases from V and 0 bases from J, with 6 bases in between. This CDR3 comprises 13 residues. From germline, CDR1 is SGHAT and CDR2 FQNNGV. The CDR3 DNA sequence: TGTGCCAGCAGTTATTATAGCAATCAGCCCCAGCATTTT. Translated, it gives CASSYYSNQPQHF.

In regard to this clone: Additional DNA sequences in this sample encode the identical CDR3. This chain links TRBV5-1 with TRBJ2-2; D is unclear. The CDR3 runs 14 residues. V was clipped by 0 bases and J by 1 base, with 4 bases between them. CDR1 and CDR2 from the germline V gene are SGHRS and YFSETQ. CDR3 in DNA: TGCGCCAGCAGCTTGGCTGGGAACACCGGGGAGCTGTTTTTT. It yields the protein CASSLAGNTGELFF.

This CDR3 is CASSYSNRNTEAFF. The CDR3 coding sequence is TGTGCCAGCAGTTACTCGAACAGGAACACTGAAGCTTTCTTT. The chain is built from TRBV6-5 and TRBJ1-1; D gene ambiguous. The CDR3 spans 14 residues. Trimming left V 0 bases short and J 1 base short, with 6 bases between. Per germline, CDR1 MNHEY and CDR2 SVGAGI.

The genes are TRBV7-3 and TRBJ2-5, with 8 bases matching TRBD1. The ends lost 5 bases at V and 1 base at J; junction bases unmatched: 6. Germline V gene lookup returns CDR1 SGHTA and CDR2 FQGTGA. The length of the CDR3 is 15 residues. CDR3: CASSKFGTGQETQYF. CDR3 sequence (DNA): TGTGCCAGCAGCAAATTCGGGACAGGCCAAGAGACCCAGTACTTC.

This chain joins TRBV5-1 and TRBJ1-1; tentatively, D is TRBD1 (6 bases). CDR3 length: 17 amino acids. CDR1 SGHRS and CDR2 YFSETQ come from the germline V gene. V lost 3 bases to trimming and J lost 0 bases, with 18 bases between them. CDR3 amino acids: CASSSSNRATMNTEAFF. In nucleotides, the CDR3 is TGCGCCAGCAGCTCCTCAAACAGGGCCACAATGAACACTGAAGCTTTCTTT. Filled out from reference TRBV5-1 and TRBJ1-1, the complete variable domain reads KAGVTQTPRYLIKTRGQQVTLSCSPISGHRSVSWYQQTPGQGLQFLFEYFSETQRNKGNFPGRFSGRQFSNSRSEMNVSTLELGDSALYLCASSSSNRATMNTEAFFGQGTRLTVV.

The chain links TRBV29-1 to TRBJ2-3; D ambiguous. This CDR3 is 12 amino acids long. Trimming stripped 5 bases from V and 2 bases from J, with 8 bases between. The germline CDR1 and CDR2 sequences are SQVTM and ANQGSEA. The CDR3 nucleotides are TGCAGCGTTACTCCTAACACAGATACGCAGTATTTT. Amino acid sequence: CSVTPNTDTQYF.

The chain has TRBV4-1 and TRBJ2-7; D is tentatively TRBD1 or TRBD2 (5 bases each). The CDR3 loop spans 18 amino acids. The V end was cut by 3 bases, the J end by 2 bases, with 23 bases between. Germline V CDR1 and CDR2: MGHRA, YSYEKL. CDR3 nucleotides: TGCGCCAGCAGCCACAACTCTATACCCGGGGCCGAACCCTACGAGCAGTACTTC. Amino acid sequence: CASSHNSIPGAEPYEQYF.

The V call is TRBV27, the J call TRBJ2-7; the match to TRBD1 covers 8 bases. This CDR3 is built from 12 residues. CDR1 and CDR2 (germline): MNHEY, SMNVEV (reference sequence). The V gene end was trimmed by 2 bases and the J gene end by 12 bases; junction bases not matched to a gene: 6. CDR3 coding DNA: TGTGCCAGCAGTTTACCTAATGACAGGGGGTACTTC. Translated: CASSLPNDRGYF.

CDR3 DNA sequence: TGCGCCAGCAGCCAAGGAACAGCCTCCTACGAGCAGTACTTC. As protein: CASSQGTASYEQYF. The V and J genes are TRBV4-1 and TRBJ2-7, with D hard to call. The CDR3 consists of 14 residues. Per the germline V gene, CDR1 is MGHRA and CDR2 is YSYEKL. V was cut by 1 base and J by 0 bases, with 7 bases left in between.

The V gene is TRBV11-3, the J gene TRBJ2-3; D perhaps matches TRBD2 (5 bases). CDR1 is SGHNT and CDR2 is YENEEA in the germline V gene. This CDR3 has 15 amino acids. V lost 4 bases and J 2 bases, leaving 13 bases between the germline ends. DNA for the CDR3: TGTGCCAGCAGCTGGACTTCAGAGAACACAGATACGCAGTATTTT. Protein sequence: CASSWTSENTDTQYF.

This chain links TRBV7-9 with TRBJ2-5; 8 nucleotides agree with TRBD2. The germline CDR1 and CDR2 sequences are SEHNR and FQNEAQ (reference sequence). With 3 bases clipped from V and 4 bases from J, the junction kept 4 bases outside the gene matches. The CDR3 sequence is 14 residues long. In DNA form, the CDR3 reads TGTGCCAGCAGCTTGGGGGCGGGAGGAGAGACCCAGTACTTC. This encodes CASSLGAGGETQYF.

This chain connects TRBV2 to TRBJ2-7; no firm D call. Trimming removed 0 bases at V and 2 bases at J, with 2 bases between. Germline V gene sequence: CDR1 SNHLY, CDR2 FYNNEI. The CDR3 is 12 amino acids. CDR3 loop: CASSEAPYEQYF. The CDR3 bases are TGTGCCAGCAGTGAAGCGCCCTACGAGCAGTACTTC.

The chain is built from TRBV27 and TRBJ2-3; possible D gene TRBD2, 5 bases. The CDR3 extends over 16 amino acids. V was cut by 2 bases and J by 2 bases, with 14 bases left in between. CDR1 and CDR2 from the germline V gene are MNHEY and SMNVEV (reference sequence). This chain's CDR3 is CASSLRGSAYTDTQYF. The CDR3 DNA is TGTGCCAGCAGTTTACGGGGATCCGCTTACACAGATACGCAGTATTTT.

As regards this clone: At one boundary the junction diverges from the germline segment, which might be a read error. J is TRBJ1-1 and V is TRBV6-1; D is perhaps TRBD1 (5 bases). The CDR3 spans 14 residues. Germline V gives CDR1 MNHNS, CDR2 SASEGT. The CDR3 loop reads CASREDRINTEAFF. In nucleotides, the CDR3 is TGTGCCAGCAGAGAAGACAGAATTAACACTGAAGCTTTCTTT.

V is TRBV28 and J is TRBJ1-3; D call uncertain. Trimming cost V 4 bases and J 7 bases, with 5 bases left between them. In germline, CDR1 is MDHEN, CDR2 SYDVKM. There are 11 residues in the CDR3. The CDR3 here is CASSSSNTIYF. CDR3 in DNA: TGTGCCAGCAGTTCCTCTAACACCATATATTTT.

The V call is TRBV5-6, the J call TRBJ2-1; TRBD2 aligns across 7 bases. This CDR3 contains 16 residues. CDR1 and CDR2 (germline): SGHDT, YYEEEE. V was pared by 1 base and J by 8 bases, with 12 bases of the junction left unmatched. The CDR3: CASSLFLTGGPDEQFF. CDR3 nucleotide sequence: TGTGCCAGCAGCTTGTTTTTGACGGGAGGCCCGGATGAGCAGTTCTTC. Filled out from reference TRBV5-6 and TRBJ2-1, the complete variable domain reads DAGVTQSPTHLIKTRGQQVTLRCSPKSGHDTVSWYQQALGQGPQFIFQYYEEEERQRGNFPDRFSGHQFPNYSSELNVNALLLGDSALYLCASSLFLTGGPDEQFFGPGTRLTVL.

V gene TRBV18 combines with J gene TRBJ2-7; the D gene is possibly TRBD2 (11 bases). Between the trimmed V and J ends, which lost 4 bases and 3 bases, there was a span of 34 bases. The V gene's germline CDR1 is KGHSH and CDR2 LQKENI. This CDR3 has 21 amino acids. This CDR3 reads CASSLRPTGGTSGSRVYEQYF. The CDR3 DNA reads as TGTGCCAGCTCACTACGACCGACAGGGGGCACTAGCGGGAGTAGAGTCTACGAGCAGTACTTC.

In its sample, this clone was seen once. V gene TRBV1 combines with J gene TRBJ2-1; the table's D call of TRBD2 was not tested on the DNA. TRBV1 counts as a pseudogene. There are 15 residues in the CDR3. CDR3: CTSSSDYPSYNEQFF. In DNA form, the CDR3 reads TGCACCAGCAGCTCGGACTACCCCTCCTACAATGAGCAGTTCTTC.

The chain combines TRBV10-3 with TRBJ1-5; no reliable D call. The CDR3 covers 14 residues. Germline assignment: CDR1 ENHRY and CDR2 SYGVKD. The V gene lost 3 bases and the J gene lost 3 bases, with 9 bases spanning the gap. CDR3 coding DNA: TGTGCCATCAGTGAATGGGAGCTCAATCAGCCCCAGCATTTT. Its protein product is CAISEWELNQPQHF.

V usage is TRBV28 and J usage is TRBJ2-7; tentative D call: TRBD1 (6 bases). Germline assignment: CDR1 MDHEN and CDR2 SYDVKM. This CDR3 has 14 residues. Trimming removed 6 bases at V and 3 bases at J, with 15 bases between. The CDR3 DNA reads TGTGCCAGCAGCCTTTACGGACAGTTCTACGAGCAGTACTTC. Translated: CASSLYGQFYEQYF.

The V and J genes are TRBV6-5 and TRBJ1-4; D is unclear. In germline, CDR1 is MNHEY, CDR2 SVGAGI. V gave up 0 bases and J gave up 4 bases, with 9 bases separating them. The CDR3 runs to 15 residues. Written as DNA, the CDR3 is TGTGCCAGCAGTTACTCGGTGGCAATTAATGAAAAACTGTTTTTT. Translation gives CASSYSVAINEKLFF.

The genes are TRBV4-1 and TRBJ2-2, with 8 bases identical to TRBD1. Germline V gives CDR1 MGHRA, CDR2 YSYEKL. J lost 8 bases, V lost 4 bases, and 15 bases had no gene match. The CDR3 extends over 17 amino acids. The CDR3 sequence: CASSPAVRQGSKGELFF. For the CDR3, the DNA is TGCGCCAGCAGCCCAGCAGTGAGACAGGGGTCAAAAGGGGAGCTGTTTTTT.

J is TRBJ2-3 and V is TRBV5-1, with a weak D call TRBD1 (6 bases). V lost 1 base and J lost 2, with 14 bases in between. CDR1 is SGHRS and CDR2 is YFSETQ in the germline V gene. This CDR3 region has 16 residues. This CDR3 is CASSLKAQGFTDTQYF. CDR3 bases: TGCGCCAGCAGCTTGAAGGCACAGGGTTTCACAGATACGCAGTATTTT.

J is TRBJ2-3 and V is TRBV29-1; 10 bases align to TRBD1. The length of the CDR3 is 18 residues. Germline CDR1 and CDR2: SQVTM and ANQGSEA. The ends lost 4 bases at V and 1 base at J; junction bases unmatched: 14. In nucleotides, the CDR3 is TGCAGCGTTGTGGGGGCCCGGGACAGGGGAGGTGGCACAGATACGCAGTATTTT. The encoded protein is CSVVGARDRGGGTDTQYF.

The chain recombines TRBV11-3 with TRBJ2-7; possibly TRBD2 for D (6 bases). The V and J ends lost 4 bases and 4 bases respectively, with 11 bases between them. Germline CDR1 is SGHNT and CDR2 is YENEEA. This CDR3 spans 13 amino acids. The CDR3 loop reads CASSSTGVYEQYF. Written as DNA, the CDR3 is TGTGCCAGCAGCTCAACGGGAGTTTACGAGCAGTACTTC.

The chain links TRBV19 to TRBJ1-5; D not certain. V shed 3 bases and J shed 4 bases, with 13 bases lying between them. The germline gives CDR1 LNHDA, CDR2 SQIVND (reference sequence). This CDR3 has 15 amino acids. This chain's CDR3 is CASSIWTAENQPQHF. The CDR3 DNA is TGTGCCAGTAGTATTTGGACGGCGGAAAATCAGCCCCAGCATTTT.

The rearrangement joins TRBV10-3 to TRBJ1-2; the D gene is possibly TRBD1 (6 bases). CDR1 and CDR2 from the germline V gene are ENHRY and SYGVKD. With 2 bases removed from V and 5 bases from J, the gap between germline ends came to 9 bases. The CDR3 loop spans 13 amino acids. Here the CDR3 DNA reads TGTGCCATCAGTGAGGGACAGTCGTATGGCTACACCTTC. Its protein is CAISEGQSYGYTF.